The sequence of this TCR beta chain was determined in a study of blood T cell repertoires in COVID-19. About the research overall: The cDNA or gDNA used as material had been derived from T cells, B-cell-depleted T cells, or PBMCs.

Germline CDR1 MRHNA, CDR2 SNTAGT. V was cut by 6 bases and J by 11 bases, with 17 bases left in between. The CDR3 loop spans 14 amino acids. Profiling relied on immunoSEQ multiplex PCR, and the TCRdb table lists in-frame clones only, not all of them. Among 150,000 to 200,000 clones listed, approximately 87% were seen once. Those enrolled in Seattle joined during active infection and were followed longitudinally afterward. The rearrangement joins TRBV6-4 to TRBJ1-6; D unresolved. The sequence derives from a woman between 70 and 85 years old with COVID-19, enrolled during active disease. The sequenced material came from peripheral blood. CDR3: CASSPHSAGTPLHF. Here the CDR3 DNA reads TGTGCCAGCAGCCCCCACTCGGCGGGGACACCCCTCCACTTT.